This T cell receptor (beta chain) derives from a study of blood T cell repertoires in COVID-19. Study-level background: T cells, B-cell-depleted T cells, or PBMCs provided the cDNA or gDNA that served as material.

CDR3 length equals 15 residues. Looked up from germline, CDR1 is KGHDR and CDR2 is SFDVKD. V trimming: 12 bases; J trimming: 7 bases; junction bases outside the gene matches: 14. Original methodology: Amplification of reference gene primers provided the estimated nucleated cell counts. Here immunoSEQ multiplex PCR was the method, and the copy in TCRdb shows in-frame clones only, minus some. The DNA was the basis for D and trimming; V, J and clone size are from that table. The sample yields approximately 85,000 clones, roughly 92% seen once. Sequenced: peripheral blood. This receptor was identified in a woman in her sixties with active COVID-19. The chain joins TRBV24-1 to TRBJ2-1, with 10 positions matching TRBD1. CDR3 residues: CAVTGGVGGLNEQFF. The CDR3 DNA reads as TGTGCCGTGACAGGGGGCGTGGGGGGCCTTAATGAGCAGTTCTTC.